What follows is one T cell receptor beta chain and its context. The antigen is unknown. V was shortened by 6 bases and J by 7 bases, with 12 bases between the two germline ends. Germline loops: CDR1 SGHAT, CDR2 FQNNGV. This CDR3 has 13 amino acids. Healthy Caucasian individuals from Russia aged roughly 6 to 90 were enrolled as donors. Each donor's blood draw was roughly 9.5 milliliters of peripheral blood. Primers used in a second PCR of about 7 to 12 cycles were a sample-barcoded 5' primer and a J-beta primer mix. TCRdb analysed the 5' RACE reads with MiXCR anew, one entry per CDR3 protein. The sample yields 600,000 to 1,000,000 distinct CDR3 sequences, about three fifths seen once. The record originates from a study of blood T cells in healthy people across ages. Whole-study results and caveats: Donors of long life had a larger count of naive CD4+ cells and greater diversity than aged donors. Estimates of total diversity, which came from one million sequenced T cells, were considered to be underestimates.

The sequencing input was blood. The source of this sequence is a man aged 25 to 40 in good health. The rearrangement links TRBV11-2 to TRBJ2-2, with unresolved D. In DNA form, the CDR3 reads TGTGCCAGCAGTCCGACTCCATTCGGGGAGCTGTTTTTT. It is translated as CASSPTPFGELFF.